The 13 T cell receptor beta chains given below trace back to one sample, sequenced in a study of blood T cell repertoires in COVID-19. Sequencing used immunoSEQ multiplex PCR; TCRdb keeps in-frame clones, though not all of them. The sample lists around 250,000 clones; around nine tenths were seen once. Sequenced: peripheral blood. Receptor source: a woman in her sixties who had recovered from COVID-19.

The J gene is TRBJ1-2, the V gene TRBV19; tentatively, D is TRBD1 (6 bases). There are 12 residues in the CDR3. Trimming cost V 4 bases and J 4 bases, with 7 bases left between them. CDR1 is LNHDA and CDR2 is SQIVND in the germline V gene (reference sequence). For the CDR3, the DNA is TGTGCCAGTAGTAGAGGGGGCTATGGCTACACCTTC. It yields the protein CASSRGGYGYTF.

The chain uses TRBV5-6 and TRBJ1-4, with 10 bases lining up with TRBD1. The CDR3 is made up of 16 amino acids. CDR1 SGHDT and CDR2 YYEEEE come from the germline V gene. Trimming took 4 bases from V and 4 from J; bases not matched to a gene: 7. The CDR3 spells CASSVAGTGDNEKLFF. In DNA form, the CDR3 reads TGTGCCAGCAGCGTGGCAGGGACAGGGGATAATGAAAAACTGTTTTTT.

The rearrangement joins TRBV13 to TRBJ2-7; 8 bases align to TRBD2. The V gene's germline CDR1 is PRHDT and CDR2 FYEKMQ (reference sequence). With 1 base clipped from V and 4 bases from J, the junction kept 3 bases outside the gene matches. CDR3 length: 14 residues. The CDR3 bases are TGTGCCAGCAGCTTAGCGGGGGGGCCATACGAGCAGTACTTC. It encodes CASSLAGGPYEQYF. Together with reference TRBV13 and TRBJ2-7, the CDR3 gives the full variable domain: AAGVIQSPRHLIKEKRETATLKCYPIPRHDTVYWYQQGPGQDPQFLISFYEKMQSDKGSIPDRFSAQQFSDYHSELNMSSLELGDSALYFCASSLAGGPYEQYFGPGTRLTVT.

This sequence joins TRBV10-3 and TRBJ1-2, with D tentatively TRBD1 (6 bases). The CDR3 spans 14 residues. Germline V gives CDR1 ENHRY, CDR2 SYGVKD. The V end lost 4 bases, the J end lost 0 bases, and 9 bases lay between the germline ends. This chain's CDR3 is CAISATGPNYGYTF. CDR3 DNA sequence: TGTGCCATCAGTGCGACAGGACCTAACTATGGCTACACCTTC.

This chain joins TRBV5-1 and TRBJ2-4, with TRBD2 identical over 8 bases. The CDR3 spans 14 residues. Germline V gene data show CDR1 as SGHRS and CDR2 as YFSETQ. The J segment lost 14 bases and the V segment lost 3 bases, leaving 13 bases of the junction unmatched. The CDR3, as DNA: TGCGCCAGCAGCTCCGGACTAGCCCCTAGAAACGAGTACTTC. It translates to CASSSGLAPRNEYF.

The V gene is TRBV7-2, the J gene TRBJ1-2; D is possibly TRBD1 (5 bases). Between the trimmed V and J ends, which lost 5 bases and 8 bases, there was a span of 15 bases. This CDR3 has 13 amino acids. Germline V gene data show CDR1 as SGHTA and CDR2 as FQGNSA. CDR3 DNA: TGTGCCAGCAGCCGGGACCAAAGCGGGGGCTACACCTTC. Protein product: CASSRDQSGGYTF.

This clone was recorded once. This sequence joins TRBV28 and TRBJ1-5; the D is unclear. This CDR3 contains 12 residues. Looked up from germline, CDR1 is MDHEN and CDR2 is SYDVKM. With 6 bases removed from V and 9 bases from J, the gap between germline ends came to 12 bases. This CDR3 is CASSPLIRPQHF. The CDR3 DNA reads as TGTGCCAGCAGCCCCCTCATTAGGCCCCAGCATTTT.

The chain combines TRBV4-3 with TRBJ2-4, with 11 positions matching TRBD1. From germline, CDR1 is LGHNA and CDR2 YSLEER. This CDR3 comprises 14 residues. V lost 4 bases, J lost 7 bases, and 3 bases stayed unmatched. For the CDR3, the DNA is TGCGCCAGCAGCCCCCGGGACAGGGGGAACATTCAGTACTTC. Translating gives CASSPRDRGNIQYF.

The chain couples TRBV7-2 to TRBJ1-3; a weak D match, TRBD1 (6 bases). Germline CDR1 and CDR2: SGHTA and FQGNSA. Trimming removed 4 bases from V and 3 bases from J, with 13 bases in between. The length of the CDR3 is 15 residues. The CDR3 sequence: CASSYLQGVGNTIYF. The CDR3 region has the DNA TGTGCCAGCAGCTACCTACAGGGAGTTGGAAACACCATATATTTT. Supplemented by reference TRBV7-2 and TRBJ1-3, the full variable domain reads GAGVSQSPSNKVTEKGKDVELRCDPISGHTALYWYRQSLGQGLEFLIYFQGNSAPDKSGLPSDRFSAERTGGSVSTLTIQRTQQEDSAVYLCASSYLQGVGNTIYFGEGSWLTVV.

CDR3 sequence (DNA): TGCAGCCAGACGGGGGATAATGAGCAGTTCTTC. It encodes CSQTGDNEQFF. This rearrangement joins TRBV20-1 to TRBJ2-1, with D possibly being TRBD2 (6 bases). The CDR3 covers 11 residues. CDR1 DFQATT and CDR2 SNEGSKA come from the germline V gene (reference sequence).

This clone was seen a handful of times. The rearrangement links TRBV11-3 to TRBJ2-3; 7 bases are a match to TRBD2. In germline, CDR1 is SGHNT, CDR2 YENEEA. Trimming removed 4 bases from V and 3 bases from J; junction bases left unmatched: 4. The CDR3 has 14 residues. For the CDR3, the DNA is TGTGCCAGCAGCTCTCGCGGGGGAACAGATACGCAGTATTTT. This codes for CASSSRGGTDTQYF.

CDR3 in amino acids: CASSPPQRGGVADTQYF. CDR3 nucleotide sequence: TGTGCCAGCTCACCACCCCAGCGGGGAGGAGTAGCAGATACGCAGTATTTT. This chain joins TRBV18 and TRBJ2-3; 7 nucleotides match TRBD2. The trim removed 0 bases at V and 4 bases at J, leaving 10 bases unmatched. Germline loops: CDR1 KGHSH, CDR2 LQKENI. There are 17 residues in the CDR3. Together with reference TRBV18 and TRBJ2-3, the CDR3 gives the full variable domain: NAGVMQNPRHLVRRRGQEARLRCSPMKGHSHVYWYRQLPEEGLKFMVYLQKENIIDESGMPKERFSAEFPKEGPSILRIQQVVRGDSAAYFCASSPPQRGGVADTQYFGPGTRLTVL.

This chain connects TRBV5-6 to TRBJ2-7, with a tentative D call TRBD1 (6 bases). The germline V and J ends were trimmed by 0 bases and 0 bases, with 13 bases remaining between them. CDR1 is SGHDT and CDR2 is YYEEEE in the germline V gene. The CDR3 loop spans 16 amino acids. The CDR3 spells CASSLDRQAISYEQYF. CDR3 DNA sequence: TGTGCCAGCAGCTTGGACCGACAGGCGATCTCCTACGAGCAGTACTTC.